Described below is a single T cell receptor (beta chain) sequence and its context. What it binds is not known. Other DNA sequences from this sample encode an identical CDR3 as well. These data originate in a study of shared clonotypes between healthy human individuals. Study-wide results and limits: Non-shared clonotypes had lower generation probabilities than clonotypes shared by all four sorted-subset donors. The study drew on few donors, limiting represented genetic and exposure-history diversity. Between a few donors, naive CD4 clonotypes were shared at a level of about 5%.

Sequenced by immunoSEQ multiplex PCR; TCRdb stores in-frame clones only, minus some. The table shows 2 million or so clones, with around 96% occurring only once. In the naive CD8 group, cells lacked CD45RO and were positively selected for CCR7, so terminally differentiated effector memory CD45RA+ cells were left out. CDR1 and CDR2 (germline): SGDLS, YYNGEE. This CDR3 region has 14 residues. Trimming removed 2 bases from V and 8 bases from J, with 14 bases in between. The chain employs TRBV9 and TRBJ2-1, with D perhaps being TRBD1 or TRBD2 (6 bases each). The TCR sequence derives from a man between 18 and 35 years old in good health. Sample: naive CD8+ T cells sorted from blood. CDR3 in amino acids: CASSVGGGTDEQFF. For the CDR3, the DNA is TGTGCCAGCAGCGTTGGGGGCGGGACCGATGAGCAGTTCTTC.